This TCR beta chain comes out of a study of blood T cell repertoires in COVID-19. In the study overall: Sources were T cells, B-cell-depleted T cells, or PBMCs; the material itself was cDNA or gDNA.

Participants were aged 18 to 89 years, lived in over 20 US areas, and enrolled virtually. Trimming cost V 8 bases and J 10 bases, with 15 bases left between them. This CDR3 comprises 12 residues. Using immunoSEQ multiplex PCR, the repertoire was profiled, and TCRdb retains in-frame clones only, with some absent. The repertoire holds a few hundred thousand clones, 70% to 90% seen once, with around 1.3% in the top ten. This TCR was recovered from a man aged 25-45 years who had recovered from COVID-19. The J gene is TRBJ1-5, the V gene TRBV12-3 or TRBV12-4, with D perhaps TRBD1 (6 bases). Sequencing was done on a sample of PBMCs or T cells enriched from blood (not recorded which). CDR3 sequence (DNA): TGTGCCAGCGCCCTAGGGGGGGGACCCCAGCATTTT. It yields the protein CASALGGGPQHF.